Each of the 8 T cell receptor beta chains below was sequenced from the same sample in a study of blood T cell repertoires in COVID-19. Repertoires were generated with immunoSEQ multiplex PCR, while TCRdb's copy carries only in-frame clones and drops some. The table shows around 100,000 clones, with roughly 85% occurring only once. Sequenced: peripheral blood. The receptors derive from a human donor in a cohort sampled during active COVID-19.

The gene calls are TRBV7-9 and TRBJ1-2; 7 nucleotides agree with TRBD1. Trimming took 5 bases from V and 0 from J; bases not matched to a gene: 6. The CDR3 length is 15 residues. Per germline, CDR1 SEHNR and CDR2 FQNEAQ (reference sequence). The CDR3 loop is CASSLSGQANYGYTF. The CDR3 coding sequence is TGTGCCAGCAGCCTGAGTGGACAGGCTAACTATGGCTACACCTTC.

The CDR3 DNA reads TGTGCCAGCAGTTTATCGCTAGCGGGCCCCTACGAGCAGTACTTC. Amino acid sequence: CASSLSLAGPYEQYF. The V gene is TRBV27, the J gene TRBJ2-7, with TRBD2 identical over 8 bases. CDR3 length: 15 residues. V dropped 0 bases and J dropped 2; count of bases not matched to a gene: 3. Germline assignment: CDR1 MNHEY and CDR2 SMNVEV (reference sequence).

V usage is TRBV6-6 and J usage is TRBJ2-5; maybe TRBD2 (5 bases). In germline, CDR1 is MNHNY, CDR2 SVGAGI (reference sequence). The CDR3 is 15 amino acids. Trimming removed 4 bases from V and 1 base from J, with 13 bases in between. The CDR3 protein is CASSSRAGSQETQYF. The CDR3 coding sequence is TGTGCCAGCAGTTCCCGTGCGGGTAGCCAAGAGACCCAGTACTTC.

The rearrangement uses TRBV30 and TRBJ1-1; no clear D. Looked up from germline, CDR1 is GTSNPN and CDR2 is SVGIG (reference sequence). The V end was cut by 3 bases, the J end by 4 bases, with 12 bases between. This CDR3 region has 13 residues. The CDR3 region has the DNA TGTGCCTGGAGCGAAGATGGGAGCACTGAAGCTTTCTTT. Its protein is CAWSEDGSTEAFF.

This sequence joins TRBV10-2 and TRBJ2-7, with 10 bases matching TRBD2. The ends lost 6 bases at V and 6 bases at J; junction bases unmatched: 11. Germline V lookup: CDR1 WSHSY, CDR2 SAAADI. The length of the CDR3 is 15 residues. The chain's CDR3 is CASRSSSGGSGEQYF. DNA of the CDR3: TGCGCCAGCAGGAGCTCTAGCGGGGGCTCTGGCGAGCAGTACTTC.

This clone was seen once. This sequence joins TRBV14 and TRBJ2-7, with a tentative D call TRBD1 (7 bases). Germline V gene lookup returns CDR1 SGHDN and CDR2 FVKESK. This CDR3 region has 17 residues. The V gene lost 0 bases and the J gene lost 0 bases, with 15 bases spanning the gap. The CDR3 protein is CASSQDIGRGASYEQYF. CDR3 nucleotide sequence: TGTGCCAGCAGCCAAGATATAGGCAGGGGGGCCTCCTACGAGCAGTACTTC.

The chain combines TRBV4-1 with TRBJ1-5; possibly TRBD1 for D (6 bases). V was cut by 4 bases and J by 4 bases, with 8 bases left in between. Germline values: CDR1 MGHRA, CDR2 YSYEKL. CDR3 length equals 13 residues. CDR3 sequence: CASSRGLNQPQHF. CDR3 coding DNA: TGCGCCAGCAGCCGGGGGCTTAATCAGCCCCAGCATTTT.

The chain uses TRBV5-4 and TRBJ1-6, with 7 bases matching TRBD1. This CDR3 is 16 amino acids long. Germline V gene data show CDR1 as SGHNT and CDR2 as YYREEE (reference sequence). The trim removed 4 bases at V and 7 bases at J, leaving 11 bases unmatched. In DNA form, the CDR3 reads TGTGCCAGCAGCGAGACAGGGACTAGATTAAATTCACCCCTCCACTTT. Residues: CASSETGTRLNSPLHF.